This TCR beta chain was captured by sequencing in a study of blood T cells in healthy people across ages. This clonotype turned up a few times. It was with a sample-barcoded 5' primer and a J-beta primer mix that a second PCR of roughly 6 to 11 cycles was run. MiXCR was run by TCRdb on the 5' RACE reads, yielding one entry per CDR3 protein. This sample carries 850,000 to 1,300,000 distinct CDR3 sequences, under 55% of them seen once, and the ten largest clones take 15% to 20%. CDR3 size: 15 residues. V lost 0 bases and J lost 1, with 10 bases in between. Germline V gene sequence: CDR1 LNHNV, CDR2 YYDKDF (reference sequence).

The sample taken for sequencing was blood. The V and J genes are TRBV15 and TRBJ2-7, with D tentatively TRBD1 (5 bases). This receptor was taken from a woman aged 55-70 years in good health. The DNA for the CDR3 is TGTGCCACCAGCAGAGAAACAGGCCAGTCCTACGAGCAGTACTTC. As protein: CATSRETGQSYEQYF.